The rows below give T cell receptor beta chains drawn from one sample of a study of cytotoxic CD8 clonotypes in ibrutinib-treated CLL. The table came from immunoSEQ multiplex PCR; TCRdb's copy has only in-frame clones and leaves some out. This sample yields under 150,000 clones, of which 80% are seen a single time; 7.5% to 9% belongs to the top ten. The material sequenced was PBMCs, taken after 36 months of ibrutinib treatment. Every receptor here comes from a human donor with chronic lymphocytic leukemia. Both conserved end residues are part of each CDR3.

v_call	j_call	cdr3_aa
TRBV30	TRBJ2-7	CACRGFNLSNHYEQYF
TRBV5-1	TRBJ2-2	CASSLYPPSGTENTGELFF
TRBV6-1	TRBJ2-3	CASSLAGGEDTQYF
TRBV5-1	TRBJ2-5	CASSSQETQYF
TRBV4-1	TRBJ1-5	CASSQPHRGLSQPQHF
TRBV4-1	TRBJ1-5	CASSQRTGGLHQPQHF
TRBV29-1	TRBJ2-1	CSVENRRESNEQFF
TRBV19	TRBJ2-7	CASSGTGGRSEQYF
TRBV2	TRBJ1-1	CASRSTGTTEAFF
TRBV29-1	TRBJ2-2	CSVEVRRTGELFF
TRBV27	TRBJ1-2	CASRGRGSYNYGYTF
TRBV29-1	TRBJ2-7	CSVATPKEQYF
TRBV2	TRBJ2-5	CASLFPDILETQYF
TRBV7-9	TRBJ1-1	CASSFSPGVLNTEAFF
TRBV5-8	TRBJ2-7	CASSPALDSYEQYF
TRBV27	TRBJ2-7	CASSSPSGGTYEQYF
TRBV10-1	TRBJ2-3	CAGRGTGARATDTQYF
TRBV4-2	TRBJ2-4	CASSQALAKNIQYF
TRBV5-1	TRBJ1-3	CASSPGSSGNTIYF
TRBV5-1	TRBJ1-4	CASSMVGLQGSSTNEKLFF
TRBV2	TRBJ2-7	CASNNYEQYF
TRBV4-2	TRBJ1-4	CASSQARQTPSNEKLFF
TRBV9	TRBJ1-4	CASSVAWDRREKLFF
TRBV11-2	TRBJ2-1	CASSLGWRRGSVEQFF
TRBV5-4	TRBJ1-1	CASSAHTGGGWAEAFF
TRBV5-1	TRBJ2-1	CASSLWVAGVESSYNEQFF
TRBV29-1	TRBJ2-1	CSAWDRSYNEQFF
TRBV5-1	TRBJ2-3	CASSPGTKGTDTQYF
TRBV19	TRBJ2-5	CASSIFGRQETQYF
TRBV18	TRBJ1-2	CASSPTRGEGYTF
TRBV5-1	TRBJ2-7	CASSLDLYEQYF
TRBV6-5	TRBJ1-6	CASSYSIPGLNSPLHF
TRBV19	TRBJ2-7	CASSAPRGPSTYEQYF
TRBV7-9	TRBJ2-2	CASSSPRSGRELFF
TRBV7-9	TRBJ2-7	CASTQGNPYEQYF
TRBV19	TRBJ1-6	CASSIIAPEGNSPLHF
TRBV19	TRBJ2-5	CASRESRQETQYF
TRBV10-3	TRBJ1-3	CAISESLLVAGNTIYF
TRBV28	TRBJ1-6	CASSLQEGYNSPLHF
TRBV30	TRBJ1-4	CAWSIREKLFF
TRBV11-3	TRBJ2-2	CASSLVNYASELFF
TRBV7-9	TRBJ1-2	CASSFAHLEANYGYTF
TRBV6-5	TRBJ1-2	CASSYSSGQGGYGYTF
TRBV5-4	TRBJ1-4	CVSSLGQRHEKLFF
TRBV19	TRBJ1-4	CASSTEPNEKLFF
TRBV6-4	.	CASTTAKIQVEQYF
TRBV25-1	TRBJ2-1	CASSDTGTGVNEQFF
TRBV4-2	TRBJ2-1	CASSQDFWTSGMDEQFF
TRBV27	TRBJ1-2	CASSLSGGDGYTF
TRBV11-2	TRBJ2-1	CASSGINEQFF
TRBV5-4	TRBJ2-2	CASSLQRGSGNTGELFF
TRBV5-5	TRBJ2-5	CASSFQQETQYF
TRBV4-1	TRBJ2-2	CASSQDHRVTGELFF
TRBV27	TRBJ1-2	CASRPGGGNYGYTF
TRBV7-9	TRBJ1-3	CASTQRGVDTIYF
TRBV28	TRBJ1-5	CASTFGNQPQHF
TRBV6-5	TRBJ2-2	CASSYVMATGELFF
TRBV7-3	TRBJ2-2	CASSRGAGELFF
TRBV28	TRBJ2-7	CASSFSEGRPEQYF